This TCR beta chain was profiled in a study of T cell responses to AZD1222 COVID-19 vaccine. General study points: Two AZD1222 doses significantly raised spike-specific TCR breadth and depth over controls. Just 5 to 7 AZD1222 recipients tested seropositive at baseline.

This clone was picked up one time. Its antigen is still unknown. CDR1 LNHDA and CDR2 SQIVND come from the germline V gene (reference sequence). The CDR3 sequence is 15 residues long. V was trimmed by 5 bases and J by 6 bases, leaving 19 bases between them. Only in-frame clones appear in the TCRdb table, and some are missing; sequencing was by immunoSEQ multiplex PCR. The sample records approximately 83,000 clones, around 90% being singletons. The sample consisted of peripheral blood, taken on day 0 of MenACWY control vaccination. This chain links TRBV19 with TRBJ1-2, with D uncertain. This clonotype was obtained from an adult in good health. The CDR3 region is CASSPFREGPNGYTF. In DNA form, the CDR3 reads TGTGCCAGTAGTCCCTTTAGGGAAGGCCCGAATGGCTACACCTTC.